This T cell receptor (beta chain) was recovered during a study of T cell responses to AZD1222 COVID-19 vaccine. Generated by immunoSEQ multiplex PCR, the TCRdb table keeps only in-frame clones and is missing some. Among some 180,000 clones, 85% to 95% were seen once, and the ten largest hold 3.5% to 4%. Germline V gene sequence: CDR1 KGHSH, CDR2 LQKENI. The CDR3 extends over 17 amino acids. With 1 base clipped from V and 4 bases from J, the junction kept 12 bases outside the gene matches. The V gene is TRBV18, the J gene TRBJ2-7; 8 nucleotides match TRBD2. The sample here was peripheral blood, taken 28 days after the second dose of the MenACWY control vaccine. The receptor comes from an adult who received the MenACWY meningococcal vaccine as a control. The CDR3 nucleotides read TGTGCCAGCTCACCACGGGGGCAGCGGGAGTTAGCTTACGAGCAGTACTTC. It yields the protein CASSPRGQRELAYEQYF.